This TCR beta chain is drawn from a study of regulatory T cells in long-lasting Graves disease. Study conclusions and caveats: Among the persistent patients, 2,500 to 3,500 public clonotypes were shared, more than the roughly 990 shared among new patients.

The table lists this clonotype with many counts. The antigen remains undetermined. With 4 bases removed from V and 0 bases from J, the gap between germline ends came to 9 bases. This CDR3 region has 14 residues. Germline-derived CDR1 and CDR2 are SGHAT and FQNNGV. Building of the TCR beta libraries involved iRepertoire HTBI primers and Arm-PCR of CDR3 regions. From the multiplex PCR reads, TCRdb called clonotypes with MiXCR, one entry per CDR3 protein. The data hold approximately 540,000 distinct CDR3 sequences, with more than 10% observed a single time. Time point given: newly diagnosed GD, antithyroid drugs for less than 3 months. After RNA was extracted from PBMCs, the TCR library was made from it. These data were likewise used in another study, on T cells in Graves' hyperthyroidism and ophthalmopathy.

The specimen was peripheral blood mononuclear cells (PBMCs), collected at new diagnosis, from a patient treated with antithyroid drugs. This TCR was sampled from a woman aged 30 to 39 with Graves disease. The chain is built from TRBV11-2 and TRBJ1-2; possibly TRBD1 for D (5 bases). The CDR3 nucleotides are TGTGCCAGCAGCTCAGGGACGACTAACTATGGCTACACCTTC. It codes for CASSSGTTNYGYTF.